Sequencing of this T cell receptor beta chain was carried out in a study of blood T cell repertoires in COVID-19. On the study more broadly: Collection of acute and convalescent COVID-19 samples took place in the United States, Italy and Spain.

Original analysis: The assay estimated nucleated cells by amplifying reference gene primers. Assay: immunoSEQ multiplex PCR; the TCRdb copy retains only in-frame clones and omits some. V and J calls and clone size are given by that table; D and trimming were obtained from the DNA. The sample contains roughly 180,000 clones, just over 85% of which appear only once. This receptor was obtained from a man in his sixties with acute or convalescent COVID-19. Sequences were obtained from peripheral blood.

CDR3 protein: CASSYSPTSGYGEQYF. The CDR3 region has the DNA TGTGCCAGCAGTTACTCCCCGACTAGCGGGTACGGGGAGCAGTACTTC. The chain couples TRBV6-5 to TRBJ2-7; 10 bases align to TRBD2. Germline V gene data show CDR1 as MNHEY and CDR2 as SVGAGI. V lost 0 bases, J lost 7 bases, and 9 bases stayed unmatched. The CDR3 extends over 16 amino acids.